This TCR beta chain was captured in a study of T cell responses to AZD1222 COVID-19 vaccine. Overall study results and limits: Spike-specific TCR breadth and depth both grew after two AZD1222 doses.

Remarks on this clone: Its antigen is still unknown.

The data were produced by immunoSEQ multiplex PCR, yet TCRdb's version contains in-frame clones alone and is incomplete. This sample carries over 140,000 clones, around 93% of them seen once, and the ten largest clones take roughly 3.5%. Pooling of second doses given at about 4 or about 12 weeks was done. Trimming removed 3 bases from V and 3 bases from J, with 7 bases in between. Looked up from germline, CDR1 is DFQATT and CDR2 is SNEGSKA (reference sequence). CDR3 length equals 12 residues. This TCR derives from an adult who received the AZD1222 COVID-19 vaccine. V is TRBV20-1 and J is TRBJ2-3; weak D call: TRBD2 (5 bases). Specimen: peripheral blood, collected 28 days after the second AZD1222 dose. The CDR3 DNA follows: TGCAGTGCTAGTGGAGGAACAGATACGCAGTATTTT. Translated: CSASGGTDTQYF.